The text below deals with one T cell receptor (beta chain). The target antigen is unknown. GI sites, liver, skin and spleen were taken after median 9.75 post-mortem hours. Repertoires were generated with immunoSEQ multiplex PCR, while TCRdb's copy carries only in-frame clones and drops some. The sample includes several thousand clones, 55% to 75% of them seen just once. Germline values: CDR1 SNHLY, CDR2 FYNNEI. This CDR3 is built from 19 residues. Trimming stripped 1 base from V and 2 bases from J, with 21 bases between. This sample stems from a study of tissue T cells after allogeneic stem cell transplantation. General study findings and limits: Blood and spleen captured only part of the tissue TCR repertoire.

The gene calls are TRBV2 and TRBJ1-5; tentative D call: TRBD1 (5 bases). This TCR was recovered from a male donor at least 60 years old with lung cancer. The sample here was tissue from the right colon, taken at autopsy. Here the CDR3 reads CASSEVGTESGVGNQPQHF. The CDR3 DNA sequence: TGTGCCAGCAGTGAAGTTGGGACGGAGTCCGGGGTTGGCAATCAGCCCCAGCATTTT.